The present T cell receptor (beta chain) was sequenced within a study of molecular identifiers for immune sequencing clone quantification. Looking at the study overall: In replicates, RNA from roughly 18,000 or 92,000 naive CD8 cells was split five ways, four sequenced.

For bulk TCR libraries, previously described methods and listed TCR primers were used. TCRdb redid the calling of the PCR reads with MiXCR, one entry per CDR3 protein. The profile covers over 550,000 distinct CDR3 sequences, with around 25% appearing a single time and 0.78% taken by the ten largest. This clonotype has at least ten counts. The germline V gene has CDR1 SGHTA and CDR2 FQGNSA. The V gene lost 8 bases and the J gene lost 3 bases, with 6 bases spanning the gap. This CDR3 is 11 amino acids long. Sequencing was done on a sample of naive CD8+ T cells from blood, with Jurkat cell RNA spiked in. The subset was: FACS-sorted CD8+CD4-CCR7+CD45RA+ naive T cells. The receptor was isolated from a human donor in good health. Some libraries in this study had Jurkat cell RNA spiked in. The chain joins TRBV7-2 to TRBJ2-3, with unresolved D. CDR3 nucleotides: TGTGCCAGCCTCGGGACAGATACGCAGTATTTT. This codes for CASLGTDTQYF.